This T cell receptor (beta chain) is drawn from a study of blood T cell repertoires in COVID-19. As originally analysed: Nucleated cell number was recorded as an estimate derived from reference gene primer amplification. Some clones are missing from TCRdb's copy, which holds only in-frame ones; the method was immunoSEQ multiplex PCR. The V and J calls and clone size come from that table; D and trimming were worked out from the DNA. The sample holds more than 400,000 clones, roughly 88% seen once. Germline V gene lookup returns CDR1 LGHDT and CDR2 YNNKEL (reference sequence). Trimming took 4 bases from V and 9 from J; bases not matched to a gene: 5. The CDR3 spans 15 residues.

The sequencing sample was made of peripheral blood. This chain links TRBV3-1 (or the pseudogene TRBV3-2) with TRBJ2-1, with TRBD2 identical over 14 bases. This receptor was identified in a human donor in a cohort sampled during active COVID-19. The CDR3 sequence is CASSRRLAGGVEQFF. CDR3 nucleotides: TGTGCCAGCAGCCGTAGACTAGCGGGAGGGGTTGAGCAGTTCTTC.